This record concerns one T cell receptor beta chain sequence. This clone was counted a single time. Its cognate antigen has yet to be identified. The record has no base qualities; no much larger clone is one base away. The collaborating institutions used their own protocols to collect whole blood in K2EDTA tubes. For TCRbeta analysis, collaborators shipped samples in one of three forms: frozen whole blood, isolated PBMCs, or DNA extracted from either of those sample types. The germline V gene supplies CDR1 SGHTA and CDR2 FQGTGA. From the cysteine through the phenylalanine, the CDR3 covers 14 amino acids. The retained sequence is limited to the CDR3, 42 bases, with the frame set at the first base. V is reduced by 4 bases and J by 4 bases, leaving a spacing of 13 bases between them. These data come from a study of blood T cell repertoires in COVID-19 (dated by TCRdb to about 2020). As for the study more broadly: Samples covering the acute and convalescent phases of COVID-19 were provided by collaborators in the United States, Italy and Spain. The material from the prospective study consisted of cDNA or gDNA derived from T cells, B-cell-depleted T cells, or PBMCs. The samples were drawn from two sources: the first 160 participants of the ongoing ImmuneRACE study, and 1,200 or so subjects contributed by 6 global collaborators. Where available, HLA class I and class II types were obtained from metadata supplied by the sample provider rather than from assay-based typing. The repertoires were made available in a free public database intended to serve as a resource for research on the immune response to SARS-CoV-2. Deeply sampled blood TCRbeta repertoires from subjects exposed to, actively infected with, or recovered from COVID-19 were included in the dataset. Sample metadata almost always included a de-identified subject ID, COVID-19 status, age in years and sex.

TCRbeta CDR3 regions were amplified from genomic DNA by means of the immunoSEQ Assay, a bias-controlled multiplex PCR. The study's own analysis went as follows. Within the assay, amplification of reference gene primers was used to estimate how many nucleated cells each sample contained. To quantify the absolute abundance of each unique TCRbeta CDR3 rearrangement, sequence reads were collapsed and filtered. Productive Simpson clonality was computed per sample as the square root of Simpson's diversity index over productive rearrangements. The table was pulled from immuneACCESS by TCRdb, which kept in-frame rearrangements only. Such tables lose some clones; where checked, under half of the loss comes from unresolved V genes, and the rest has no known cause. For V, J and clone size, that table is used; D and trimming come from the DNA. The sample table holds approximately 92,000 clones, of which 75% to 85% were seen once. Of the sample, approximately 4% falls within the top ten clones.

Study-wide conclusions, independent of this receptor: How much clinical and demographic metadata was included differed by source and by participant, and the metadata was provided uncurated.

The V gene is TRBV7-3 and the J gene is TRBJ1-1; the D segment could be TRBD1, given 5 matching bases. The sample consisted of peripheral blood. This sequence was found in a man between 60 and 75 years old with acute or convalescent COVID-19. The DNA is as follows: TGTGCCAGCAGCTCCACAGGACCTGGCACTGAAGCTTTCTTT. This sequence encodes CASSSTGPGTEAFF.